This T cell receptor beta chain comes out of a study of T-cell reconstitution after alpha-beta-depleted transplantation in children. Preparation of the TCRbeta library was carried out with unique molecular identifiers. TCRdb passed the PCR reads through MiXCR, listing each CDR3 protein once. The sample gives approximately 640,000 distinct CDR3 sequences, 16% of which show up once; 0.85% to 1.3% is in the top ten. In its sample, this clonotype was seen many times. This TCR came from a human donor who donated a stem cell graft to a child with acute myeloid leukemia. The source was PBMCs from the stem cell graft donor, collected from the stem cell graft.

CDR3 loop: CASSSPSPEPQYF. For the CDR3, the DNA is TGTGCCAGCAGCTCCCCCTCGCCTGAACCTCAGTACTTC. The chain recombines TRBV7-6 with TRBJ2-5; D ambiguous. Germline V gives CDR1 SGHVS, CDR2 FNYEAQ. V gave up 4 bases and J gave up 11 bases, with 17 bases separating them. This CDR3 spans 13 amino acids.